The 29 T cell receptor beta chains in this list originate from one sample, sequenced in a study of T cells expressing NK-cell markers. TCRdb processed the 5' RACE reads again and assigns one entry to each CDR3 protein, with no DNA. This table holds some 450,000 distinct CDR3 sequences. The material sequenced was blood T cells: a sorted CD56 or NKG2C T cell subset, CD4+ or CD8+ T cells, or bulk PBMC T cells (not recorded which). Every receptor here comes from a woman aged 18-69 years in good health.

This sequence joins TRBV4-2 and TRBJ1-3; TCRdb's D call, TRBD1, is unchecked because there is no DNA. The CDR3 totals 15 residues. The germline V gene encodes CDR1 LGHNA and CDR2 YNFKEQ. CDR3 sequence reads: CASSPEGAGGNTIYF.

V usage is TRBV5-1 and J usage is TRBJ2-1; absent DNA, TCRdb's TRBD1 call cannot be checked. Germline V gives CDR1 SGHRS, CDR2 YFSETQ. CDR3 length equals 13 residues. CDR3: CASSHSGVDEQFF.

This chain links TRBV7-2 with TRBJ1-2; there is no DNA to check the TCRdb D call of TRBD1. The CDR3 loop spans 15 amino acids. The V gene's germline CDR1 is SGHTA and CDR2 FQGNSA. The CDR3 loop reads CASSPEAGARNGYTF.

This chain links TRBV6-1 with TRBJ2-1. The CDR3 loop spans 15 amino acids. The germline V gene has CDR1 MNHNS and CDR2 SASEGT. The CDR3 sequence: CASSSSGLSYNEQFF.

This chain joins TRBV5-1 and TRBJ2-7; TCRdb proposes TRBD2, but this gene call is untestable without DNA. CDR1 and CDR2 (germline): SGHRS, YFSETQ. The CDR3 loop spans 15 amino acids. The CDR3 is CASSLGTSGNYEQYF.

The gene calls are TRBV5-5 and TRBJ1-6. CDR1 is SGHKS, CDR2 YYEKEE, per germline (reference sequence). CDR3 length: 14 residues. CDR3 sequence: CASSVALTGSPLHF. Full variable domain (rest looked up from reference TRBV5-5 and TRBJ1-6): DAGVTQSPTHLIKTRGQQVTLRCSPISGHKSVSWYQQVLGQGPQFIFQYYEKEERGRGNFPDRFSARQFPNYSSELNVNALLLGDSALYLCASSVALTGSPLHFGNGTRLTVT.

This sequence joins TRBV5-1 and TRBJ2-3; as DNA is missing, the TRBD2 call by TCRdb cannot be tested. The CDR3 runs to 18 residues. Germline lookup yields CDR1 SGHRS and CDR2 YFSETQ. This CDR3 reads CASSGGLAGATSTDTQYF. The entire variable domain, with the rest obtained from reference TRBV5-1 and TRBJ2-3, is as follows: KAGVTQTPRYLIKTRGQQVTLSCSPISGHRSVSWYQQTPGQGLQFLFEYFSETQRNKGNFPGRFSGRQFSNSRSEMNVSTLELGDSALYLCASSGGLAGATSTDTQYFGPGTRLTVL.

The rearrangement uses TRBV5-1 and TRBJ2-2; TCRdb names TRBD1, which stays unverified in the absence of DNA. This CDR3 spans 14 amino acids. The germline CDR1 and CDR2 sequences are SGHRS and YFSETQ. CDR3 loop: CASSRDPNTGELFF.

The rearrangement links TRBV20-1 to TRBJ2-5; TCRdb lists TRBD1, though no DNA is available to test this call. This CDR3 is 14 amino acids long. CDR1 is DFQATT, CDR2 SNEGSKA, per germline (reference sequence). The CDR3 here is CSARNPGPQETQYF.

V usage is TRBV4-1 and J usage is TRBJ2-3; TCRdb reports TRBD1, a call that lacks DNA to check it against. Per the germline V gene, CDR1 is MGHRA and CDR2 is YSYEKL. This CDR3 spans 17 amino acids. CDR3 protein: CASSQEVSQGGADTQYF.

The V and J genes are TRBV5-1 and TRBJ2-1. The CDR3 sequence is 13 residues long. Looked up from germline, CDR1 is SGHRS and CDR2 is YFSETQ. The chain's CDR3 is CASLLEPHKEQFF.

The J gene is TRBJ1-1, the V gene TRBV20-1; TCRdb picks TRBD1, but there is no DNA to check that call. The CDR3 covers 12 residues. Germline loops: CDR1 DFQATT, CDR2 SNEGSKA (reference sequence). The CDR3: CSALRGNTEAFF.

V is TRBV7-2 and J is TRBJ1-3; without DNA, the TCRdb call of TRBD1 cannot be checked. Germline lookup yields CDR1 SGHTA and CDR2 FQGNSA. The CDR3 runs to 15 residues. CDR3 residues: CASSPLTGTGNTIYF.

The V and J genes are TRBV7-2 and TRBJ2-4. The germline CDR1 and CDR2 sequences are SGHTA and FQGNSA. The CDR3 length is 16 residues. The CDR3 sequence is CASSLVGTEKGNIQYF.

This chain links TRBV29-1 with TRBJ2-3; the TCRdb D gene call, TRBD1, has no DNA to confirm it. In germline, CDR1 is SQVTM, CDR2 ANQGSEA. The CDR3 runs 14 residues. CDR3: CSVVPPWGTDTQYF.

The chain links TRBV9 to TRBJ2-3. The V gene's germline CDR1 is SGDLS and CDR2 YYNGEE. The CDR3 contains 14 residues. CDR3: CASSEGGRADTQYF. Based on the CDR3 plus reference TRBV9 and TRBJ2-3, the full variable domain is DSGVTQTPKHLITATGQRVTLRCSPRSGDLSVYWYQQSLDQGLQFLIQYYNGEERAKGNILERFSAQQFPDLHSELNLSSLELGDSALYFCASSEGGRADTQYFGPGTRLTVL.

The CDR3 sequence: CASSKRGVPRPFF. The genes are TRBV21-1 and TRBJ1-1; no DNA is available, so the TRBD1 call from TCRdb remains unchecked. TRBV21-1 is an annotated pseudogene. The CDR3 spans 13 residues.

The rearrangement links TRBV29-1 to TRBJ2-1; TCRdb indicates TRBD2, and absent DNA this call remains unverified. The CDR3 has 13 amino acids. Germline values: CDR1 SQVTM, CDR2 ANQGSEA. The CDR3 reads CSVGGPLSARQFF.

The CDR3 here is CASSSPDRGGFYGYTF. The gene calls are TRBV12-3 or TRBV12-4 and TRBJ1-2; TCRdb lists TRBD1, though no DNA is available to test this call. The CDR3 is 16 residues long.

CDR3 region: CASSTDRDRGEEKLFF. The V call is TRBV6-5, the J call TRBJ1-4; TCRdb's assignment of TRBD1 cannot be checked, as there is no DNA. CDR1 is MNHEY, CDR2 SVGAGI, per germline. The CDR3 has 16 amino acids.

This chain uses TRBV29-1 with TRBJ2-5. Germline assignment: CDR1 SQVTM and CDR2 ANQGSEA. The CDR3 contains 13 residues. CDR3 sequence: CSVEARLGETQYF.

The rearrangement links TRBV5-5 to TRBJ2-1. Germline CDR1 and CDR2: SGHKS and YYEKEE (reference sequence). The CDR3 sequence is 15 residues long. Here the CDR3 reads CASTWGPTYNNEQFF. The variable domain in full, with the rest retrieved from reference TRBV5-5 and TRBJ2-1, is DAGVTQSPTHLIKTRGQQVTLRCSPISGHKSVSWYQQVLGQGPQFIFQYYEKEERGRGNFPDRFSARQFPNYSSELNVNALLLGDSALYLCASTWGPTYNNEQFFGPGTRLTVL.

The chain has TRBV7-6 and TRBJ2-3; TCRdb names TRBD1, which stays unverified in the absence of DNA. CDR3 size: 16 residues. Germline V gene sequence: CDR1 SGHVS, CDR2 FNYEAQ. Here the CDR3 reads CASSLNPGSSTDTQYF.

This chain joins TRBV20-1 and TRBJ2-4. CDR1 DFQATT and CDR2 SNEGSKA come from the germline V gene (reference sequence). There are 15 residues in the CDR3. Here the CDR3 reads CSARSGLLAKNIQYF.

J is TRBJ1-6 and V is TRBV7-9; with no DNA, the TCRdb D assignment of TRBD1 cannot be verified. The germline V gene has CDR1 SEHNR and CDR2 FQNEAQ (reference sequence). The CDR3 is 14 amino acids. CDR3 sequence: CASSPISGTAPLHF.

The chain employs TRBV29-1 and TRBJ2-3; the D gene TCRdb calls, TRBD1, cannot be checked with no DNA. CDR3 length: 13 amino acids. Germline CDR1 and CDR2: SQVTM and ANQGSEA. The CDR3 protein is CSVEGTGRDTQYF.

The chain has TRBV6-4 and TRBJ2-5; lacking DNA, the TRBD1 call made by TCRdb goes unchecked. This CDR3 spans 13 amino acids. Germline V gene data show CDR1 as MRHNA and CDR2 as SNTAGT. CDR3 sequence reads: CASTKRDRETQYF.

The chain uses TRBV7-2 and TRBJ2-5; TCRdb picks TRBD1, but there is no DNA to check that call. The CDR3 runs to 15 residues. CDR1 is SGHTA, CDR2 FQGNSA, per germline. CDR3 region: CASSSDSFRGETQYF.

J is TRBJ2-2 and V is TRBV7-7. CDR1 and CDR2 from the germline V gene are SSHAT and FNYEAQ (reference sequence). The CDR3 has 14 amino acids. The CDR3 spells CASSFTTVGGELFF.